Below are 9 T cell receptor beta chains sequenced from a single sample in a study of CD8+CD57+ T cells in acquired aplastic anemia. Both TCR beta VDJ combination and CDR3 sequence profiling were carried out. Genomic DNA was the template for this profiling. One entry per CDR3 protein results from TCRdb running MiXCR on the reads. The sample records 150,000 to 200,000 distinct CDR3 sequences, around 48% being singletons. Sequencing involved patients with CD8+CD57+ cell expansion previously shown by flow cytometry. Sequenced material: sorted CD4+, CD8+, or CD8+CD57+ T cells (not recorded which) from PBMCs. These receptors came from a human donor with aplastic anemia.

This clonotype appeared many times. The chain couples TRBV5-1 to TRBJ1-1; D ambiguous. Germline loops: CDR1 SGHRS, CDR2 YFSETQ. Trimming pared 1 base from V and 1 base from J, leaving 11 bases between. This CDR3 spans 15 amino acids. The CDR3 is CASSLTERPNTEAFF. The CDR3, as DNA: TGCGCCAGCAGCTTGACGGAGAGGCCGAACACTGAAGCTTTCTTT.

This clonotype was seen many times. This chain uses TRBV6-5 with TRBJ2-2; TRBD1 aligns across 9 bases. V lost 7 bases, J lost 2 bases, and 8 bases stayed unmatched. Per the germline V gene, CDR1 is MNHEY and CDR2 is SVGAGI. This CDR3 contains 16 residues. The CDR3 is CASIFRDRVNTGELFF. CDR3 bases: TGTGCCAGCATTTTCCGGGACAGGGTCAACACCGGGGAGCTGTTTTTT.

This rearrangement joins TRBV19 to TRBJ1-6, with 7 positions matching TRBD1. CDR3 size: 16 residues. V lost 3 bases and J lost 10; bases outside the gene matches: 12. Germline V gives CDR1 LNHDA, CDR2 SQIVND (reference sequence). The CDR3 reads CASSMGPAGGHSPLHF. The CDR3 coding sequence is TGTGCCAGTAGTATGGGCCCGGCAGGGGGTCACTCACCCCTCCACTTT.

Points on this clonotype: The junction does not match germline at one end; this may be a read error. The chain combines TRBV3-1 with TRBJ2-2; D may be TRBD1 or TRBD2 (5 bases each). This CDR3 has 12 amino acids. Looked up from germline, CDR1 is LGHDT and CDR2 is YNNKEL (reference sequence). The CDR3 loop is CASRQGTGELLF. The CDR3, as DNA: TGTGCCAGCAGGCAGGGCACCGGGGAGCTGCTTTTT.

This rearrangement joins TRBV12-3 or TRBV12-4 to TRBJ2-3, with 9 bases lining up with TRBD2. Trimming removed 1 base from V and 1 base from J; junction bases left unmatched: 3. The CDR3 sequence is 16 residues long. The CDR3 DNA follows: TGTGCCAGCAGTTTAGGGCCTAGCGGGGGCACAGATACGCAGTATTTT. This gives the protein CASSLGPSGGTDTQYF.

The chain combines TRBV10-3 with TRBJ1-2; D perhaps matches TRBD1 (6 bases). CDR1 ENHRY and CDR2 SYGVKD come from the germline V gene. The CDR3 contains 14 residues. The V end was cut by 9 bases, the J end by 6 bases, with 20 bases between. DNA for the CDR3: TGTGCCATTCGAGACGGCGGGGACACAGATGGCTACACCTTC. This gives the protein CAIRDGGDTDGYTF.

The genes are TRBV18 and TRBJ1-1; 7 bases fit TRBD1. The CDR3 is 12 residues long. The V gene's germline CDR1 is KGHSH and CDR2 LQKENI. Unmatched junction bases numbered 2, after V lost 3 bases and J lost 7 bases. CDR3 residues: CASSPAGGEAFF. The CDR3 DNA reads TGTGCCAGCTCACCGGCAGGGGGTGAAGCTTTCTTT.

In DNA, the CDR3 is TGCAGTGCTAGTACGGACCTCGGCGGCGAGACCCAGTACTTC. It translates to CSASTDLGGETQYF. The V gene is TRBV20-1, the J gene TRBJ2-5, with D hard to call. Germline V gene sequence: CDR1 DFQATT, CDR2 SNEGSKA (reference sequence). Trimming took 3 bases from V and 5 from J, leaving 16 bases between them. The CDR3 contains 14 residues.

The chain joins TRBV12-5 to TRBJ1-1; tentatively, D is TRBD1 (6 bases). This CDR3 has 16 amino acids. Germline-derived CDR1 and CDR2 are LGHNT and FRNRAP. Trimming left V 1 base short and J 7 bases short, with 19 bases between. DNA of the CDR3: TGTGCTAGTGGTTTGGGGACAAGGGGGGCAGGAGATGAAGCTTTCTTT. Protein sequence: CASGLGTRGAGDEAFF.